This T cell receptor (beta chain) was identified in a study of spatial heterogeneity in lung cancer. The wider study: Sequencing consistently turned up more beta-chain sequences than alpha-chain sequences. Whole-study findings and limits: Tumor TCRs that were ubiquitous and expanded showed up in blood more at resection than follow-up.

Time point described: sample taken at primary tumor resection. Whole RNA was taken from tumor, nontumor lung or frozen PBMC; it was then sequenced unsorted. Donors were 72 untreated early-stage non-small cell lung cancer patients. TCR cDNA molecules were tagged individually, and each one carried a unique molecular identifier. In TCRdb, the 5' RACE reads were re-called with MiXCR into one record per CDR3 protein. The sample consists of more than 35,000 distinct CDR3 sequences, approximately 5.2% of them appearing once. This clonotype was counted at least ten times. Its target is unknown. CDR3 length equals 14 residues. Trimming shortened V by 0 bases and J by 2 bases, and 8 bases separated the two germline ends. Germline CDR1 SGHRS, CDR2 YFSETQ.

The receptor comes from a female donor with early-stage non-small cell lung cancer. The gene calls are TRBV5-1 and TRBJ2-5; D is uncertain. The sample consisted of PBMCs, taken at surgery. The CDR3 sequence: CASSLAVGQETQYF. The DNA of the CDR3 is TGCGCCAGCAGCTTGGCGGTAGGGCAAGAGACCCAGTACTTC.